This T cell receptor beta chain was sequenced during a study of T-cell reconstitution after alpha-beta-depleted transplantation in children. Notes on this clonotype: Its antigen is unidentified.

V was trimmed by 0 bases and J by 7 bases, leaving 7 bases between them. There are 13 residues in the CDR3. Germline V gene sequence: CDR1 SGHRS, CDR2 YFSETQ. Unique molecular identifiers tagged the TCRbeta library. TCRdb fed the PCR reads into MiXCR, producing one record per CDR3 protein. The table records about 230,000 distinct CDR3 sequences, 11% of them present only once. Findings and limits, study-wide: Several hundred expanded graft clones reportedly supplied alpha-beta T cells about two months after transplant. Hyperexpanded clones declined; after one year, newly produced T cells mostly supplied diversity.

This TCR derives from a child less than two years old with acute myeloid leukemia, due to receive a stem cell transplant. The gene calls are TRBV5-1 and TRBJ1-4, with unresolved D. The material was PBMCs, obtained before TCRalphabeta/CD19-depleted stem cell transplant. Written as DNA, the CDR3 is TGCGCCAGCAGCTTGGTGGCAGGTGAAAAACTGTTTTTT. This encodes CASSLVAGEKLFF.